The 18 T cell receptor beta chains listed next were all sequenced from one sample in a study of Graves' ophthalmopathy and Graves' hyperthyroidism. Amplification of TCR beta CDR3 regions used RNA transcripts. Second-round multiplex PCR came after a first-round RT-PCR that employed HTBI primers. From the multiplex PCR reads, TCRdb called clonotypes with MiXCR, one entry per CDR3 protein. The sample has 680,000 or so distinct CDR3 sequences, roughly 20% seen once. Sequences were obtained from peripheral blood. The receptors come from a woman aged 18-29 years with stable Graves' hyperthyroidism. Some clones in this sample may be carry-over from other donors' samples.

The chain links TRBV2 to TRBJ2-7; tentatively, D is TRBD2 (6 bases). Trimming shortened V by 3 bases and J by 2 bases, and 11 bases separated the two germline ends. The germline V gene has CDR1 SNHLY and CDR2 FYNNEI. The CDR3 consists of 14 residues. The CDR3 nucleotides are TGTGCCAGCAGTGACGGAGGGATGCCCTACGAGCAGTACTTC. Its translation: CASSDGGMPYEQYF.

The J gene is TRBJ2-7, the V gene TRBV19; no clear D. CDR1 LNHDA and CDR2 SQIVND come from the germline V gene (reference sequence). The CDR3 has 15 amino acids. V gave up 2 bases and J gave up 3 bases, with 14 bases separating them. In DNA, the CDR3 is TGTGCCAGTAGTATAAGTCCAGCCAACAGCTACGAGCAGTACTTC. It codes for CASSISPANSYEQYF. The variable domain in full, with the rest retrieved from reference TRBV19 and TRBJ2-7, is DGGITQSPKYLFRKEGQNVTLSCEQNLNHDAMYWYRQDPGQGLRLIYYSQIVNDFQKGDIAEGYSVSREKKESFPLTVTSAQKNPTAFYLCASSISPANSYEQYFGPGTRLTVT.

This clonotype was observed a few times. Here the CDR3 reads CASSAASGYADTQYF. CDR3 bases: TGTGCCAGCAGTGCCGCTAGCGGGTACGCAGATACGCAGTATTTT. The gene calls are TRBV6-1 and TRBJ2-3; 8 bases match TRBD2. V was clipped by 4 bases and J by 4 bases; unmatched bases: 7. Per the germline V gene, CDR1 is MNHNS and CDR2 is SASEGT. The CDR3 has 15 amino acids.

In nucleotides, the CDR3 is TGTGCCAGCAGCGTAGGGGACGGGAGGGCTGGTTCTGGGGCCAACGTCCTGACTTTC. It yields the protein CASSVGDGRAGSGANVLTF. The chain is built from TRBV9 and TRBJ2-6, with 8 bases aligning to TRBD2. Per germline, CDR1 SGDLS and CDR2 YYNGEE. Trimming removed 0 bases from V and 1 base from J; junction bases left unmatched: 9. The CDR3 covers 19 residues.

This clonotype was seen at least ten times. This chain joins TRBV12-3 or TRBV12-4 and TRBJ2-2; TRBD1 matches at 8 bases. J was trimmed by 4 bases and V by 5 bases; bases with no gene match: 6. CDR3 length: 15 amino acids. The CDR3 bases are TGTGCCAGCAGTCGACAGGGGTCAGGCACCGGGGAGCTGTTTTTT. It codes for CASSRQGSGTGELFF.

This rearrangement joins TRBV6-2 or TRBV6-3 to TRBJ1-1; D is uncertain. The CDR3 is 13 amino acids. From germline, CDR1 is MNHEY and CDR2 SVGEGT. V shed 10 bases and J shed 0 bases, with 12 bases lying between them. Here the CDR3 DNA reads TGTGCCACTCGCCGCCAGATGAACACTGAAGCTTTCTTT. The encoded protein is CATRRQMNTEAFF.

This clonotype was recorded many times. The rearrangement joins TRBV9 to TRBJ2-7, with 8 bases matching TRBD1. This CDR3 has 15 amino acids. Germline assignment: CDR1 SGDLS and CDR2 YYNGEE. The V and J ends lost 3 bases and 0 bases, in that order; junction bases with no gene match: 5. The CDR3 DNA follows: TGTGCCAGCAGCGGCCGGGACAGGAGCTCCTACGAGCAGTACTTC. Amino acid sequence: CASSGRDRSSYEQYF.

This clonotype was seen at least ten times. The chain is built from TRBV5-1 and TRBJ1-1; TRBD1 is a possible D gene (5 bases). The CDR3 is 14 residues long. Trimming took 2 bases from V and 5 from J, leaving 13 bases between them. Per the germline V gene, CDR1 is SGHRS and CDR2 is YFSETQ. Here the CDR3 DNA reads TGCGCCAGCAGCTTAAGTTATGGGGGAACTGAAGCTTTCTTT. Amino acids: CASSLSYGGTEAFF.

Many counts were recorded for this clonotype. This chain connects TRBV12-3 or TRBV12-4 to TRBJ1-1; TRBD1 is a possible D gene (6 bases). V was shortened by 6 bases and J by 4 bases, with 15 bases between the two germline ends. The CDR3 is made up of 14 amino acids. CDR3 DNA: TGTGCCAGCAGCGCAGGGGACTGGGGCACTGAAGCTTTCTTT. It is translated as CASSAGDWGTEAFF.

Only a few counts were recorded for this clonotype. This chain links TRBV11-2 with TRBJ1-5, with TRBD1 as a possible D gene (5 bases). The V and J ends lost 4 bases and 6 bases respectively, with 10 bases between them. The CDR3 sequence is 13 residues long. CDR1 and CDR2 from the germline V gene are SGHAT and FQNNGV. CDR3 region: CASSSGPSQPQHF. CDR3 coding DNA: TGTGCCAGCAGCTCAGGGCCAAGTCAGCCCCAGCATTTT.

The rearrangement joins TRBV6-1 to TRBJ1-2; maybe TRBD1 (5 bases). Looked up from germline, CDR1 is MNHNS and CDR2 is SASEGT. The CDR3 has 15 amino acids. V was shortened by 3 bases and J by 4 bases, with 15 bases between the two germline ends. CDR3 nucleotide sequence: TGTGCCAGCAGTGAGCTAATGACAGTCTCCTATGGCTACACCTTC. The encoded protein is CASSELMTVSYGYTF.

This clonotype has only a few counts. V is TRBV9 and J is TRBJ2-6, with no clear D. Looked up from germline, CDR1 is SGDLS and CDR2 is YYNGEE. The CDR3 loop spans 15 amino acids. V was clipped by 0 bases and J by 0 bases, with 4 bases between them. The CDR3 region is CASSVEDSGANVLTF. CDR3 bases: TGTGCCAGCAGCGTAGAGGACTCTGGGGCCAACGTCCTGACTTTC.

The V gene is TRBV12-3 or TRBV12-4, the J gene TRBJ2-5; 8 nucleotides match TRBD2. The CDR3 has 16 amino acids. The V gene end was trimmed by 3 bases and the J gene end by 6 bases; junction bases not matched to a gene: 12. CDR3 amino acids: CASSFGAGVRNQTQYF. CDR3 DNA sequence: TGTGCCAGCAGTTTTGGAGCGGGGGTGCGAAACCAGACCCAGTACTTC.

This clonotype came up a few times. V gene TRBV12-3 or TRBV12-4 combines with J gene TRBJ1-6, with no clear D. This CDR3 comprises 12 residues. The V gene lost 8 bases and the J gene lost 9 bases, with 11 bases spanning the gap. DNA for the CDR3: TGTGCCAGCGAAGGGCTAAGTTCACCCCTCCACTTT. Residues: CASEGLSSPLHF.

This clonotype came up many times. The chain recombines TRBV20-1 with TRBJ1-1; 7 bases line up with TRBD1. This CDR3 has 15 amino acids. With 4 bases clipped from V and 3 bases from J, the junction kept 11 bases outside the gene matches. Germline V CDR1 and CDR2: DFQATT, SNEGSKA (reference sequence). The CDR3 loop reads CSATHRGHPYTEAFF. The DNA of the CDR3 is TGCAGTGCTACCCACAGGGGCCACCCCTACACTGAAGCTTTCTTT.

This clonotype showed up many times. This chain joins TRBV3-1 and TRBJ1-3; weak D call: TRBD1 (5 bases). CDR3 length: 15 residues. The germline V gene has CDR1 LGHDT and CDR2 YNNKEL (reference sequence). V was trimmed by 4 bases and J by 0 bases, leaving 10 bases between them. For the CDR3, the DNA is TGTGCCAGCAGCCCCGGGGGGTTCTCTGGAAACACCATATATTTT. Translated: CASSPGGFSGNTIYF.

In its sample, this clonotype was seen many times. The gene calls are TRBV7-8 and TRBJ1-2; perhaps TRBD1 as D (5 bases). Germline V CDR1 and CDR2: SGHVS, FQNEAQ. The CDR3 covers 15 residues. Trimming pared 6 bases from V and 7 bases from J, leaving 21 bases between. The CDR3 loop reads CASRSEGTSGFGYTF. The CDR3, as DNA: TGTGCCAGCAGGTCTGAGGGGACCTCAGGGTTTGGCTACACCTTC.

This clonotype was picked up many times. The chain joins TRBV29-1 to TRBJ2-5, with D unresolved. The CDR3 is 13 amino acids. CDR1 is SQVTM and CDR2 is ANQGSEA in the germline V gene. V shed 4 bases and J shed 4 bases, with 13 bases lying between them. The CDR3 loop reads CSVVGNRRETQYF. The CDR3 nucleotides read TGCAGCGTTGTAGGTAATCGTCGAGAGACCCAGTACTTC.